These T cell receptor beta chains were read from a single sample in a study of cytomegalovirus exposure and HLA in healthy donors. The assay was immunoSEQ multiplex PCR, and TCRdb's table has in-frame clones only and misses some. This sample yields about 140,000 clones, of which roughly 77% are seen a single time; more than 3% belongs to the top ten. Sample: PBMCs. Receptor source: a female donor in good health and CMV-seronegative. Each CDR3 is given with its conserved first and last residue. D genes are given only for firm matches. Expanded clones are given a class, and other clones once, few, many or no size at all.

>few|TRBD2|TRBJ2-3|TRBV2
TGTGCCTTTGGGACTAGCGGAGGGACTAGCACAGATACGCAGTATTTT
CAFGTSGGTSTDTQYF
>few|TRBD1|TRBJ1-5|TRBV6-6
TGTGCCAGCAGTTACCCCTCGGGACAGGGTGGCCAGCCCCAGCATTTT
CASSYPSGQGGQPQHF
>once|TRBD2|TRBJ2-2|TRBV6-1
TGTGCCAGCAGAGCGGGGGGGGACACCGGGGAGCTGTTTTTT
CASRAGGDTGELFF
>few|.|TRBJ2-1|TRBV4-3
TGCGCCAGCAGCCAAGCCCGCTCCTACAATGAGCAGTTCTTC
CASSQARSYNEQFF
>.|TRBD1|TRBJ1-2|TRBV2
TGTGCCAGCAGTCTACAGGGGAACTATGGCTACACCTTC
CASSLQGNYGYTF
>.|.|TRBJ1-2|TRBV6-4
TGTGCCAGCCGGGACTCCGGTGACTATGGCTACACCTTC
CASRDSGDYGYTF
>.|TRBD1|TRBJ2-6|TRBV5-6
TGTGCCAGCAGCCAGCCAGGGACAGGGGGCGGTGGGGCCAACGTCCTGACTTTC
CASSQPGTGGGGANVLTF
>.|.|TRBJ1-1|TRBV7-7
TGTGCTAGCAGCCGGGAAGTGAACACTGAAGCTTTCTTT
CASSREVNTEAFF
>.|.|TRBJ2-7|TRBV11-2
TGTGCCAGCAGCACCCGACAGGCCTACGAGCAGTACTTC
CASSTRQAYEQYF
>.|TRBD2|TRBJ2-1|TRBV10-1
TGCGCCAGCAGTGACCCGACTAGCGGGAGCTACAATGAGCAGTTCTTC
CASSDPTSGSYNEQFF
>few|.|TRBJ2-4|TRBV11-3
TGTGCCAGCAGCGGCATATCTAGACGCATTCAGTACTTC
CASSGISRRIQYF
>.|TRBD2|TRBJ2-3|TRBV11-3
TGTGCCAGCAGCTCCGGGAGGGCTAGCGGTACAGATACGCAGTATTTT
CASSSGRASGTDTQYF
>.|TRBD2|TRBJ2-2|TRBV7-2
TGTGCCAGCAGCTGGTGGGGAGCGGGGGGCACCGGGGAGCTGTTTTTT
CASSWWGAGGTGELFF
>medium-sized|.|TRBJ2-6|TRBV6-5
TGTGCCAGCTCCCTTTCTGGGGCCAACGTCCTGACTTTC
CASSLSGANVLTF
>.|TRBD2|TRBJ2-6|TRBV28
TGTGCCAGCAGCCCGGGAGGCTCTGGGGCCAACGTCCTGACTTTC
CASSPGGSGANVLTF
>.|.|TRBJ1-1|TRBV7-2
TGTGCCATCCGAACAGGCCTTGAAGCTTTCTTT
CAIRTGLEAFF
>few|TRBD2|TRBJ2-1|TRBV5-4
TGTGCCAGCAGCACTAGGACTAGCCTCGGCCTGTTCTTC
CASSTRTSLGLFF
>.|.|TRBJ2-7|TRBV7-2
TGTGCCAGCAGCACGACTAGGCTATACGAGCAGTACTTC
CASSTTRLYEQYF
>.|.|TRBJ2-7|TRBV6-9
TGTGCCAGCAGCCCCTATAAGTACTTC
CASSPYKYF
>.|.|TRBJ2-5|TRBV11-3
TGTGCCAGCAGCTCGGGGGAGGAAGAGACCCAGTACTTC
CASSSGEEETQYF
>.|TRBD2|TRBJ2-3|TRBV9
TGTGCCAGCAGCGTCAGCGGGGGGGCAGGAGATACGCAGTATTTT
CASSVSGGAGDTQYF
>.|.|TRBJ1-5|TRBV7-6
TGTGCCAGCAGCTTAGGAAGGGGTCAGCCCCAGCATTTT
CASSLGRGQPQHF
>.|TRBD1|TRBJ1-3|TRBV5-1
TGCGCCAGCAGCGACTCTAAGACAGGGAACTCTGGAAACACCATATATTTT
CASSDSKTGNSGNTIYF
>once|TRBD1|TRBJ2-7|TRBV7-9
TGTGCCAGCAGCCCCGGACAGGCCCGCTACGAGCAGTACTTC
CASSPGQARYEQYF
>once|.|TRBJ1-6|TRBV28
TGTGCCAGCAGTTTCCCTAGTAGGGGTAGCTCCTATAATTCACCCCTCCACTTT
CASSFPSRGSSYNSPLHF
>.|TRBD1|TRBJ1-5|TRBV28
TGTGCCAGCAGCCCCCCGACAGGGGGTCCCAATCAGCCCCAGCATTTT
CASSPPTGGPNQPQHF
>.|TRBD2|TRBJ2-7|TRBV5-1
TGCGCCAGCAGCCGACGGCGGGAGGGCTTCAACGAGCAGTACTTC
CASSRRREGFNEQYF
>.|.|TRBJ1-6|TRBV27
TGTGCCAGCAAACAGGGAGGGAATTCACCCCTCCACTTT
CASKQGGNSPLHF
>.|.|TRBJ1-4|TRBV11-3
TGTGCCAGCAGCTTCCTACAGGGCCCACGGAATGAAAAACTGTTTTTT
CASSFLQGPRNEKLFF
>.|TRBD2|TRBJ2-7|TRBV13
TGTGCCAGCAGTCTCTCGACTAGCGGGAGTAGGGAGCAGTACTTC
CASSLSTSGSREQYF
>.|TRBD1|TRBJ2-1|TRBV5-6
TGTGCCAGCAGCTTGGGATGGCAGGGGGTGGGCAATGAGCAGTTCTTC
CASSLGWQGVGNEQFF
>.|.|TRBJ1-6|TRBV5-5
TGTGCCAGCAGCACCCCCACAGGGTACCTCCACTTT
CASSTPTGYLHF
>.|.|TRBJ1-2|TRBV27
TGTGCCACCACCGACAGGAACTATGGCTACACCTTC
CATTDRNYGYTF
>.|TRBD1|TRBJ2-5|TRBV7-7
TGTGCTAGCAGCCCAGCCAGGACAGGGGGAACCCAGTACTTC
CASSPARTGGTQYF
>.|.|TRBJ1-2|TRBV5-4
TGTGCCAGCAGCTGGGGGCGCAGCAGCGACTACACCTTC
CASSWGRSSDYTF
>once|.|TRBJ2-7|TRBV6-1
TGTGCCAGCAGTGACCTATTAGCGGCAAACTCCTACGAGCAGTACTTC
CASSDLLAANSYEQYF
>.|TRBD1|TRBJ1-1|TRBV7-2
TGTGCCAGCAGCCGACTCCGGGACAGATCTGAAGCTTTCTTT
CASSRLRDRSEAFF
>once|.|TRBJ1-1|TRBV7-8
TGTGCCAGCAGCTTCCCAGGGTCTGAAGCTTTCTTT
CASSFPGSEAFF
>.|.|TRBJ2-3|TRBV2
TGTGCCAGCGCAGGGGAACTCGGGACAGATACGCAGTATTTT
CASAGELGTDTQYF
>.|.|TRBJ1-2|TRBV5-4
TGTGCCAGCAGCCAACAGGGAGACTATGGCTACACCTTC
CASSQQGDYGYTF
>.|.|TRBJ1-1|TRBV14
TGTGCCAGCAGCCAAGATCTCCGCGGGGGGCGGACTGAAGCTTTCTTT
CASSQDLRGGRTEAFF
>.|.|TRBJ1-2|TRBV6-6
TGTGCCAGCAGTGTACAGGGCAATGGCTACACCTTC
CASSVQGNGYTF
>.|TRBD1|TRBJ2-7|TRBV10-2
TGCGCCAGCAGTCCCGGGACAGGGGACGAGCAGTACTTC
CASSPGTGDEQYF
>.|TRBD2|TRBJ2-1|TRBV29-1
TGCAGCGTAGCGGGAGGGCCCCACAATGAGCAGTTCTTC
CSVAGGPHNEQFF
>few|TRBD2|TRBJ2-3|TRBV30
TGTGCCTGGACCGGGGGGGGGTTGGCAGATACGCAGTATTTT
CAWTGGGLADTQYF
>.|TRBD2|TRBJ2-3|TRBV6-6
TGTGCCAGCACAAAGCGGGAGTTCACAGATACGCAGTATTTT
CASTKREFTDTQYF
>.|.|TRBJ2-7|TRBV6-9
TGTGCCAGCAGCCCCGGGGGTTATTGGTCCTACGAGCAGTACTTC
CASSPGGYWSYEQYF
>.|TRBD1|TRBJ2-7|TRBV14
TGTGCCAGCAGCCCGCGGGACAGGGGGCACGTCGAGAACTACGAGCAGTACTTC
CASSPRDRGHVENYEQYF
>once|.|TRBJ1-1|TRBV5-6
TGTGCCAGCAGCTCTCGGACAGAGCATGTGAACACTGAAGCTTTCTTT
CASSSRTEHVNTEAFF
>.|TRBD2|TRBJ2-7|TRBV7-9
TGTGCCAGCAGCTTAGAAGACGGGAGGAGCCACGAGCAGTACTTC
CASSLEDGRSHEQYF
>.|TRBD2|TRBJ2-2|TRBV2
TGTGCCAGCAGTTTCGGACTAGCGGGCACCGGGGAGCTGTTTTTT
CASSFGLAGTGELFF
>.|.|TRBJ2-7|TRBV9
TGTGCCAGCAGCCCCGGCGGAGGGGTCTACGAGCAGTACTTC
CASSPGGGVYEQYF
>.|TRBD2|TRBJ2-5|TRBV7-9
TGTGCCAGCAGCGACGCCTCGACTAGCGGGAGGCCCCAGTACTTC
CASSDASTSGRPQYF
>once|.|TRBJ2-1|TRBV11-3
TGTGCCAGCAGCCCCGGCGGGAGACAGGCCTACAATGAGCAGTTCTTC
CASSPGGRQAYNEQFF
>.|.|TRBJ2-4|TRBV15
TGTGCCACCTTCCGCAGGGGCGCCGCCAAAAACATTCAGTACTTC
CATFRRGAAKNIQYF
>.|TRBD1|TRBJ1-1|TRBV5-6
TGTGCCAGCAGCTTGGAATGGGGACAGGGGGCTTTAGAGAACACTGAAGCTTTCTTT
CASSLEWGQGALENTEAFF
>.|TRBD1|TRBJ1-1|TRBV18
TGTGCCAGCTCACCCAGGCAGGGGGTCACTGAAGCTTTCTTT
CASSPRQGVTEAFF
>.|TRBD2|TRBJ2-1|TRBV5-4
TGTGCCAGCAGCCCGGGGGGTCTAGCGGGACGGGGGTCCTACAATGAGCAGTTCTTC
CASSPGGLAGRGSYNEQFF